The rows below give T cell receptor beta chains drawn from one sample of a study of cytomegalovirus exposure and HLA in healthy donors. Libraries were prepared by immunoSEQ multiplex PCR; TCRdb keeps only in-frame clonotypes and omits some of them. In the table there are 150,000 to 200,000 clones, around 70% of which are singletons. The sequencing sample was made of PBMCs. The receptors were gathered from a man aged 18 to 30 in good health and CMV-seropositive. Each CDR3 is given without its conserved first and last residue. Each record gives: V gene, CDR3 length, clone size, J gene, CDR3 protein. Only some rows state a clone size, as once, few, many or a class for expanded clones.

TRBV6-1	12	-	TRBJ1-5	ASTLGQGMEPQH
TRBV7-3	11	-	TRBJ1-6	ASSLTDYSPLH
TRBV29-1	11	-	TRBJ1-2	GVETGGTYGYT
TRBV30	11	once	TRBJ1-2	AWSGQGLDGYT
TRBV2	13	-	TRBJ1-5	ASSELGQGSQPQH
TRBV4-2	15	-	TRBJ2-1	ASSQGGPAGGYNEQF
TRBV30	12	-	TRBJ1-3	AWTYLSSGNTIY
TRBV27	13	-	TRBJ2-5	ASSTGGAVQETQY
TRBV14	16	-	TRBJ1-1	ASSQARSRAGRNTEAF
TRBV19	13	-	TRBJ2-1	ASRTGTSGGNEQF
TRBV11-3	14	-	TRBJ2-6	ASSLGPRSGANVLT